This T cell receptor beta chain was documented in a study of regulatory T cells in long-lasting Graves disease. Germline-derived CDR1 and CDR2 are MNHEY and SVGEGT. The length of the CDR3 is 18 residues. Time point indicated: newly diagnosed GD, antithyroid drugs for less than 3 months. From RNA extracted from PBMCs, the TCR library was made. Worth noting for this clonotype: At one boundary the junction diverges from the germline segment, which might be a read error.

iRepertoire HTBI primers and Arm-PCR of CDR3 regions built TCR beta libraries. TCRdb redid the calling of the multiplex PCR reads with MiXCR, one entry per CDR3 protein. Among hundreds of thousands of distinct CDR3 sequences listed, roughly 15% were seen once. These records were also assigned to another study, of T cells in Graves' hyperthyroidism and ophthalmopathy. That study reports: Used for diagnoses were clinical symptoms, serum thyroxine and TRAb, thyroid ultrasound and orbital computed tomography.

The chain couples TRBV6-2 or TRBV6-3 to TRBJ2-2, with a possible D match to TRBD2 (6 bases). The source of this sequence is a woman aged 25-40 years with Graves disease. The material was peripheral blood mononuclear cells (PBMCs), obtained at new diagnosis, from a patient treated with antithyroid drugs. CDR3 nucleotides: TGTGCCAGCGGTTACTCGATGCCTGGAGGGGCGAACACCGGGGAGCTGTTTTTT. The encoded protein is CASGYSMPGGANTGELFF.